A selection of T cell receptor beta chains follows, all from one sample in a study of cytotoxic CD8 clonotypes in ibrutinib-treated CLL. The protocol was immunoSEQ multiplex PCR, while the TCRdb copy is restricted to in-frame clones and leaves out a portion. The data show about 68,000 clones, 68% seen once. The sequencing here drew on PBMCs, taken after 12 months of ibrutinib treatment. The receptors here all came from a human donor with chronic lymphocytic leukemia. Both conserved end residues are part of each CDR3. Each record gives: V gene, clone size, J gene, D gene, CDR3 protein, CDR3 DNA. The D gene is left open where the match is weak. Expanded clones are given a class, and other clones once, few, many or no size at all.

V gene: TRBV5-5; clone size: -; J gene: TRBJ2-5; D gene: TRBD2; CDR3 protein: CASSPRWRGGGETQYF; CDR3 DNA: TGTGCCAGCAGCCCGAGATGGCGGGGGGGAGGAGAGACCCAGTACTTC
V gene: TRBV29-1; clone size: -; J gene: TRBJ1-1; D gene: TRBD1; CDR3 protein: CSEDRGDEAFF; CDR3 DNA: TGCAGCGAGGACAGGGGGGATGAAGCTTTCTTT
V gene: TRBV25-1; clone size: few; J gene: TRBJ1-4; D gene: TRBD1; CDR3 protein: CASSDPGQINEKLFF; CDR3 DNA: TGTGCCAGCAGCGATCCGGGACAGATTAATGAAAAACTGTTTTTT
V gene: TRBV27; clone size: -; J gene: TRBJ1-2; D gene: TRBD1; CDR3 protein: CASSKHRDRSPYGYTF; CDR3 DNA: TGTGCCAGCAGTAAACACCGGGACAGGAGCCCCTATGGCTACACCTTC
V gene: TRBV28; clone size: -; J gene: TRBJ1-5; D gene: -; CDR3 protein: CASSLHGSGYSHQPQHF; CDR3 DNA: TGTGCCAGCAGTCTACACGGCAGCGGATATTCCCATCAGCCCCAGCATTTT
V gene: TRBV19; clone size: few; J gene: TRBJ2-2; D gene: -; CDR3 protein: CASSRDTFTGELFF; CDR3 DNA: TGTGCCAGTAGTAGAGACACCTTCACCGGGGAGCTGTTTTTT
V gene: TRBV7-9; clone size: -; J gene: TRBJ1-2; D gene: -; CDR3 protein: CASTRRQEQYGYTF; CDR3 DNA: TGTGCCAGCACCAGAAGACAGGAGCAATATGGCTACACCTTC
V gene: TRBV10-3; clone size: -; J gene: TRBJ1-1; D gene: TRBD1; CDR3 protein: CAISETDRVWTEAFF; CDR3 DNA: TGTGCCATCAGTGAGACAGACAGGGTTTGGACTGAAGCTTTCTTT
V gene: TRBV27; clone size: -; J gene: TRBJ2-1; D gene: -; CDR3 protein: CASSLSWDYNEQFF; CDR3 DNA: TGTGCCAGCAGTTTATCGTGGGACTACAATGAGCAGTTCTTC
V gene: TRBV27; clone size: few; J gene: TRBJ2-7; D gene: -; CDR3 protein: CASSPGSRLYEQYF; CDR3 DNA: TGTGCCAGCAGCCCCGGGTCACGACTCTACGAGCAGTACTTC
V gene: TRBV4-2; clone size: -; J gene: TRBJ2-3; D gene: TRBD2; CDR3 protein: CASSQDRGGGSPTDTQYF; CDR3 DNA: TGTGCCAGCAGCCAAGATAGGGGCGGGGGGTCCCCCACAGATACGCAGTATTTT
V gene: TRBV5-1; clone size: -; J gene: TRBJ2-2; D gene: -; CDR3 protein: CASSLDLSNTGELFF; CDR3 DNA: TGCGCCAGCAGCTTGGACCTCTCGAACACCGGGGAGCTGTTTTTT
V gene: TRBV19; clone size: few; J gene: TRBJ1-5; D gene: -; CDR3 protein: CASNLRGEGQPQHF; CDR3 DNA: TGTGCCAGTAACCTGAGGGGAGAGGGGCAGCCCCAGCATTTT
V gene: TRBV7-8; clone size: -; J gene: TRBJ1-2; D gene: -; CDR3 protein: CASSLLAGFGGARPPSNYGYTF; CDR3 DNA: TGTGCCAGCAGCTTATTGGCGGGGTTCGGGGGGGCGAGACCCCCTTCTAACTATGGCTACACCTTC
V gene: TRBV13; clone size: -; J gene: TRBJ2-7; D gene: TRBD2; CDR3 protein: CASSQLAGFSGEQYF; CDR3 DNA: TGTGCCAGCAGCCAACTAGCGGGGTTCTCTGGGGAGCAGTACTTC
V gene: TRBV27; clone size: -; J gene: TRBJ2-3; D gene: -; CDR3 protein: CASSLFPSTDTQYF; CDR3 DNA: TGTGCCAGCAGTTTATTCCCCAGCACAGATACGCAGTATTTT
V gene: TRBV7-3; clone size: few; J gene: TRBJ2-7; D gene: -; CDR3 protein: CASSRDYGVEQYF; CDR3 DNA: TGTGCCAGCAGCCGAGACTACGGGGTCGAGCAGTACTTC